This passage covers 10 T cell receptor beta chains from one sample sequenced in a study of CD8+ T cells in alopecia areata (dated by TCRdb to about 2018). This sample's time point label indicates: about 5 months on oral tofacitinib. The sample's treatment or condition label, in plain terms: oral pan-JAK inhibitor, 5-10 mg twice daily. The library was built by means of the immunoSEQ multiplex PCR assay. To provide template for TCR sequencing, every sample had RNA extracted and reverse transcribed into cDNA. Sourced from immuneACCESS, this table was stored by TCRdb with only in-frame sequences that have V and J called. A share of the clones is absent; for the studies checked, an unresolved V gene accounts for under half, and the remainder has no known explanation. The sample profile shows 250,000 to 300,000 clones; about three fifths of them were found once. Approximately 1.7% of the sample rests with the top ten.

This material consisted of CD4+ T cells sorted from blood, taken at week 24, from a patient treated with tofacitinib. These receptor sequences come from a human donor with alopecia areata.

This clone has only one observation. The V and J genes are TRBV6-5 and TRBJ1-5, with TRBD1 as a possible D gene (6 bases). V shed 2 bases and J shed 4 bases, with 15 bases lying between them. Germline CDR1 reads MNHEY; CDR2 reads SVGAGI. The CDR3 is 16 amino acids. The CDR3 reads CASSYGGAPPNQPQHF. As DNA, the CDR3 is TGTGCCAGCAGTTACGGGGGGGCCCCGCCGAATCAGCCCCAGCATTTT.

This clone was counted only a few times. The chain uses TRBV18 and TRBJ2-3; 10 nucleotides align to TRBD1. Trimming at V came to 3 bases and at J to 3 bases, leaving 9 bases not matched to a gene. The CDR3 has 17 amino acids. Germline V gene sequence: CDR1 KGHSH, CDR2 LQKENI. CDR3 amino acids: CASSPGTGAGPTDTQYF. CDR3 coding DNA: TGTGCCAGCTCACCCGGGACAGGGGCGGGTCCGACAGATACGCAGTATTTT.

CDR3: CATSAGQVNTEAFF. In DNA, the CDR3 is TGTGCCACCAGCGCGGGACAAGTGAACACTGAAGCTTTCTTT. The gene calls are TRBV15 and TRBJ1-1; possibly TRBD1 for D (6 bases). The CDR3 covers 14 residues. Germline V CDR1 and CDR2: LNHNV, YYDKDF (reference sequence). The V end was cut by 5 bases, the J end by 0 bases, with 10 bases between.

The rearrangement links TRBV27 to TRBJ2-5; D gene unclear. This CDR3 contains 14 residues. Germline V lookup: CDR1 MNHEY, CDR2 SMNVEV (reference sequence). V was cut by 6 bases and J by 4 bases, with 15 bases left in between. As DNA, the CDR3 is TGTGCCAGCAGCCGATGGGGTCGACGAGAGACCCAGTACTTC. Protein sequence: CASSRWGRRETQYF.

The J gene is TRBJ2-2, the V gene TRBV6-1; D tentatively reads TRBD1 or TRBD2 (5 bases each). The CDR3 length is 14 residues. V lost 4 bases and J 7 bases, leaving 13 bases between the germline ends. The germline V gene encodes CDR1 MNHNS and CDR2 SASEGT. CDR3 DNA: TGTGCCAGCAGTGGGGACCCCTTAGGCGGGGAGCTGTTTTTT. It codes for CASSGDPLGGELFF.

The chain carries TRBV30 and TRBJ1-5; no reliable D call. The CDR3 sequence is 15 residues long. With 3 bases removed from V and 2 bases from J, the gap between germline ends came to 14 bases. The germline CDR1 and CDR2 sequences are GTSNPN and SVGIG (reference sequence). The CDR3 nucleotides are TGTGCCTGGAGCCCACCAGGACGGGGCAATCAGCCCCAGCATTTT. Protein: CAWSPPGRGNQPQHF.

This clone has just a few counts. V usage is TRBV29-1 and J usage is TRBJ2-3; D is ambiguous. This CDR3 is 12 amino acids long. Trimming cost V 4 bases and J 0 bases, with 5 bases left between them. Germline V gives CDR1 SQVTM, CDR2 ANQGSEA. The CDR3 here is CSVGPSTDTQYF. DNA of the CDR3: TGCAGCGTTGGTCCTAGCACAGATACGCAGTATTTT.

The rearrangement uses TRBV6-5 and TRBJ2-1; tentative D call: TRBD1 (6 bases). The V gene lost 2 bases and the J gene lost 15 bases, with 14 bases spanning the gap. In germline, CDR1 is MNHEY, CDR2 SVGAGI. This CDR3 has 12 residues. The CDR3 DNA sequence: TGTGCCAGCAGTTACGCGGACAGTGCTGTGTTCTTC. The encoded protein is CASSYADSAVFF.

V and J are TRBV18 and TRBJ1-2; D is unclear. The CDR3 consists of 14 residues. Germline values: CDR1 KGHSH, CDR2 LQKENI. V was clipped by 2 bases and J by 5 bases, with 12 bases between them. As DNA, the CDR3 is TGTGCCAGCTCACCAGGCAGCCAGATATATGGCTACACCTTC. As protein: CASSPGSQIYGYTF. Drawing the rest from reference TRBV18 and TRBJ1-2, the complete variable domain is NAGVMQNPRHLVRRRGQEARLRCSPMKGHSHVYWYRQLPEEGLKFMVYLQKENIIDESGMPKERFSAEFPKEGPSILRIQQVVRGDSAAYFCASSPGSQIYGYTFGSGTRLTVV.

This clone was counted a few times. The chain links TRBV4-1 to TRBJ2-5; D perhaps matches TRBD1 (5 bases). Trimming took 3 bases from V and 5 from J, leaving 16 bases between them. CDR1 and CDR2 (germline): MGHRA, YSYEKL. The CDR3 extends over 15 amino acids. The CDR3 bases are TGCGCCAGCAGCCATGATTACAGGTCCAGGGAGACCCAGTACTTC. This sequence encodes CASSHDYRSRETQYF.